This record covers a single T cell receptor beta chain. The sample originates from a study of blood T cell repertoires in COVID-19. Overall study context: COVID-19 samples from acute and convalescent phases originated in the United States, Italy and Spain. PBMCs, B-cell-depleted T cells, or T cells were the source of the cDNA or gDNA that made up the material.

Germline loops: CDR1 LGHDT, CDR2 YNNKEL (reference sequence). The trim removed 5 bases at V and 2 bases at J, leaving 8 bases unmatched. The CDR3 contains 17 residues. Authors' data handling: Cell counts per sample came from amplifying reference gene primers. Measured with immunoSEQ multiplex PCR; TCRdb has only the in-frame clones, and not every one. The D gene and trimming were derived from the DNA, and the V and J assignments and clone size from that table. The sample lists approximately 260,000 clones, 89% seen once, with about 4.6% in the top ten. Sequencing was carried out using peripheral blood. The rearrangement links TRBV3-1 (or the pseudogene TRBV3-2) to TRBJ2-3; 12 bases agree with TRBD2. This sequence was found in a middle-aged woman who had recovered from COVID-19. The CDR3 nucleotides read TGTGCCAGCAGCAGACAGACTAGCGGGGGTATCACAGATACGCAGTATTTT. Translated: CASSRQTSGGITDTQYF.